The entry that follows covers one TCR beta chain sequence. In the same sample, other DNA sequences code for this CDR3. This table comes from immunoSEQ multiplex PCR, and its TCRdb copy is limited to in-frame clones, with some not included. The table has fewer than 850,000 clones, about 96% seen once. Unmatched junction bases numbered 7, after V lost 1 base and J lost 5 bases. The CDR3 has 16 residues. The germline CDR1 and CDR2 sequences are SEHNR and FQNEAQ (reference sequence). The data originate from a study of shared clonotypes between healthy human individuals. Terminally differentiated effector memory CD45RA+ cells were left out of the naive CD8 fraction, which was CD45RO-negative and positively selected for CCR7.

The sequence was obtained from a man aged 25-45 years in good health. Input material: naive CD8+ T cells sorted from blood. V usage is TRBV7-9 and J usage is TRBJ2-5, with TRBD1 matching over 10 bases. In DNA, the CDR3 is TGTGCCAGCAGCTTAGTCGGGACAGGGGTCGAGGAGACCCAGTACTTC. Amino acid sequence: CASSLVGTGVEETQYF.